This passage covers 12 T cell receptor beta chains from one sample sequenced in a study of Graves' ophthalmopathy and Graves' hyperthyroidism. RNA transcripts served as template for amplifying TCR beta CDR3 sequences. First-round RT-PCR relied on HTBI primers, and a second-round multiplex PCR came next. One entry per CDR3 protein, called by TCRdb with MiXCR from the multiplex PCR reads. The sample contains 500,000 to 700,000 distinct CDR3 sequences, approximately 22% of which appear only once. Material: peripheral blood. The receptor set was obtained from a woman aged 18-29 years with stable Graves' hyperthyroidism. Some clones in this sample may be carry-over from other donors' samples.

The chain carries TRBV4-3 and TRBJ1-2, with D unresolved. This CDR3 spans 15 amino acids. The V end was cut by 5 bases, the J end by 8 bases, with 21 bases between. CDR1 is LGHNA and CDR2 is YSLEER in the germline V gene. CDR3 coding DNA: TGCGCCAGCAGCTCCGTGTTAGAGGTAGTAAGCGGCTACACCTTC. Translating it yields CASSSVLEVVSGYTF.

Ten or more counts support this clonotype. J is TRBJ2-7 and V is TRBV20-1; D may be TRBD1 (6 bases). Germline V gives CDR1 DFQATT, CDR2 SNEGSKA (reference sequence). This CDR3 has 15 amino acids. Trimming took off 5 bases at V and 3 bases at J, with 20 bases between the two ends. CDR3 DNA sequence: TGCAGTGCTGGACGGCCGGACAGTCGGTTCTACGAGCAGTACTTC. It specifies CSAGRPDSRFYEQYF.

This clonotype was counted a few times. This chain connects TRBV6-1 to TRBJ1-1; a possible D gene is TRBD1 (5 bases). The V gene's germline CDR1 is MNHNS and CDR2 SASEGT. Trimming shortened V by 6 bases and J by 0 bases, and 11 bases separated the two germline ends. The CDR3 runs to 14 residues. CDR3 loop: CASRKTAMNTEAFF. CDR3 coding DNA: TGTGCCAGCAGGAAGACAGCCATGAACACTGAAGCTTTCTTT.

Ten or more counts support this clonotype. This sequence joins TRBV2 and TRBJ2-7, with D perhaps matching TRBD1 (6 bases). Germline CDR1 SNHLY, CDR2 FYNNEI. This CDR3 has 15 amino acids. Between the trimmed V and J ends, which lost 3 bases and 0 bases, there was a span of 12 bases. The CDR3 reads CASSENRGSSYEQYF. CDR3 bases: TGTGCCAGCAGTGAGAATAGGGGGAGCTCCTACGAGCAGTACTTC. The whole variable domain, remainder taken from reference TRBV2 and TRBJ2-7, is EPEVTQTPSHQVTQMGQEVILRCVPISNHLYFYWYRQILGQKVEFLVSFYNNEISEKSEIFDDQFSVERPDGSNFTLKIRSTKLEDSAMYFCASSENRGSSYEQYFGPGTRLTVT.

This clonotype occurred many times. V and J are TRBV6-1 and TRBJ2-5; perhaps TRBD1 as D (5 bases). Germline assignment: CDR1 MNHNS and CDR2 SASEGT. V lost 2 bases and J 0 bases, leaving 10 bases between the germline ends. CDR3 length: 15 amino acids. This chain's CDR3 is CASSEFLRDQETQYF. CDR3 DNA sequence: TGTGCCAGCAGTGAATTCCTCAGGGACCAAGAGACCCAGTACTTC.

This clonotype was counted a single time. The V gene is TRBV28, the J gene TRBJ1-1; D not resolved. Germline V lookup: CDR1 MDHEN, CDR2 SYDVKM. Trimming cost V 6 bases and J 2 bases, with 10 bases left between them. This CDR3 has 13 amino acids. Here the CDR3 reads CASRVRINTEAFF. The DNA for the CDR3 is TGTGCCAGCAGAGTCCGGATAAACACTGAAGCTTTCTTT. Using reference TRBV28 and TRBJ1-1 for the parts outside the CDR3, the full variable domain is DVKVTQSSRYLVKRTGEKVFLECVQDMDHENMFWYRQDPGLGLRLIYFSYDVKMKEKGDIPEGYSVSREKKERFSLILESASTNQTSMYLCASRVRINTEAFFGQGTRLTVV.

In its sample, this clonotype was seen many times. CDR3 sequence (DNA): TGTGCCAGTATGAGCCACTCGATCATGAACACTGAAGCTTTCTTT. Its translation is CASMSHSIMNTEAFF. The chain couples TRBV19 to TRBJ1-1, with D uncertain. CDR3 size: 15 residues. Germline V gene sequence: CDR1 LNHDA, CDR2 SQIVND (reference sequence). Between the trimmed V and J ends, which lost 7 bases and 0 bases, there was a span of 15 bases.

This clonotype was detected many times. V is TRBV20-1 and J is TRBJ1-3, with D possibly being TRBD1 (5 bases). This CDR3 contains 15 residues. CDR1 and CDR2 (germline): DFQATT, SNEGSKA (reference sequence). The V gene lost 3 bases and the J gene lost 0 bases, with 12 bases spanning the gap. CDR3: CSASAWDSSGNTIYF. The CDR3 nucleotides read TGCAGTGCTAGTGCTTGGGACTCCTCTGGAAACACCATATATTTT.

This CDR3 is CASTPSHQGILYEQYF. The DNA for the CDR3 is TGTGCCAGCACTCCCTCCCACCAGGGGATTCTCTACGAGCAGTACTTC. The genes are TRBV28 and TRBJ2-7; a possible D gene is TRBD1 (6 bases). Between the trimmed V and J ends, which lost 7 bases and 3 bases, there was a span of 22 bases. CDR1 is MDHEN and CDR2 is SYDVKM in the germline V gene. The CDR3 has 16 residues.

This clonotype was picked up many times. The chain links TRBV28 to TRBJ1-5; TRBD1 is a possible D gene (5 bases). The germline CDR1 and CDR2 sequences are MDHEN and SYDVKM. The CDR3 loop spans 15 amino acids. The V end lost 5 bases, the J end lost 5 bases, and 16 bases lay between the germline ends. The CDR3 region has the DNA TGTGCCAGCAGTCCTGCCGGGACCAGGGATCAGCCCCAGCATTTT. Encoded protein: CASSPAGTRDQPQHF. Combining the CDR3 with reference TRBV28 and TRBJ1-5 gives the whole variable domain DVKVTQSSRYLVKRTGEKVFLECVQDMDHENMFWYRQDPGLGLRLIYFSYDVKMKEKGDIPEGYSVSREKKERFSLILESASTNQTSMYLCASSPAGTRDQPQHFGDGTRLSIL.

The chain has TRBV6-4 and TRBJ1-1; the match to TRBD1 covers 7 bases. Losses at the gene ends were 6 bases for V and 1 base for J; bases not matched to a gene: 11. The length of the CDR3 is 16 residues. The germline CDR1 and CDR2 sequences are MRHNA and SNTAGT. In DNA form, the CDR3 reads TGTGCCAGCAGCCTAATACTTAACAGGGGGAACACTGAAGCTTTCTTT. Its protein is CASSLILNRGNTEAFF.

The sample holds many counts of this clonotype. This chain joins TRBV9 and TRBJ2-7; D tentatively fits TRBD1 or TRBD2 (5 bases each). V was trimmed by 3 bases and J by 3 bases, leaving 13 bases between them. Germline values: CDR1 SGDLS, CDR2 YYNGEE. The CDR3 loop spans 14 amino acids. CDR3 amino acids: CASSGGAYVYEQYF. For the CDR3, the DNA is TGTGCCAGCAGCGGAGGGGCTTATGTCTACGAGCAGTACTTC.